Below are 18 T cell receptor beta chains sequenced from a single sample in a study of cytomegalovirus exposure and HLA in healthy donors. 60 Vbeta and 13 Jbeta primers were used in PCR. The protocol was immunoSEQ multiplex PCR, while the TCRdb copy is restricted to in-frame clones and leaves out a portion. The sample lists under 200,000 clones, roughly 13% occurring once. The sample was PBMCs. All receptors come from a man aged 45 to 65 in good health and CMV-seropositive.

The chain combines TRBV30 with TRBJ1-3; tentative D call: TRBD1 (6 bases). The CDR3 totals 17 residues. Trimming pared 2 bases from V and 0 bases from J, leaving 17 bases between. Germline CDR1 is GTSNPN and CDR2 is SVGIG (reference sequence). Here the CDR3 DNA reads TGTGCCTGGAGTCCCCCCAGCAGGGGTCACTCTGGAAACACCATATATTTT. Translating gives CAWSPPSRGHSGNTIYF. Together with reference TRBV30 and TRBJ1-3, the CDR3 gives the full variable domain: SQTIHQWPATLVQPVGSPLSLECTVEGTSNPNLYWYRQAAGRGLQLLFYSVGIGQISSEVPQNLSASRPQDRQFILSSKKLLLSDSGFYLCAWSPPSRGHSGNTIYFGEGSWLTVV.

This clone appeared a few times. This chain links TRBV2 with TRBJ1-5; D remains unclear. This CDR3 is built from 15 residues. Deletions cut 3 bases from V and 1 base from J, with 10 bases between. CDR1 and CDR2 (germline): SNHLY, FYNNEI. Written as DNA, the CDR3 is TGTGCCAGCAGTGAGAACAGTTTAAGCAATCAGCCCCAGCATTTT. This gives the protein CASSENSLSNQPQHF. The whole variable domain, filled in from reference TRBV2 and TRBJ1-5, reads EPEVTQTPSHQVTQMGQEVILRCVPISNHLYFYWYRQILGQKVEFLVSFYNNEISEKSEIFDDQFSVERPDGSNFTLKIRSTKLEDSAMYFCASSENSLSNQPQHFGDGTRLSIL.

CDR3 in amino acids: CASSLPGFGSPLHF. The CDR3 nucleotides read TGTGCCAGCAGTTTGCCAGGGTTCGGGTCACCCCTCCACTTT. The chain is built from TRBV28 and TRBJ1-6, with a weak D call TRBD1 (5 bases). Trimming took 3 bases from V and 10 from J, leaving 13 bases between them. The CDR3 runs to 14 residues. In germline, CDR1 is MDHEN, CDR2 SYDVKM.

The chain is built from TRBV15 and TRBJ1-5, with 9 bases matching TRBD1. Germline V gene data show CDR1 as LNHNV and CDR2 as YYDKDF (reference sequence). Germline trimming cut 5 bases from V and 6 bases from J; bases unmatched to any gene: 8. This CDR3 has 15 amino acids. CDR3 sequence (DNA): TGTGCCACCAGCCCGGACAGGGGAGTAAGTCAGCCCCAGCATTTT. Amino acids: CATSPDRGVSQPQHF.

The sample holds a few counts of this clone. The chain carries TRBV6-1 and TRBJ1-5; the D is unclear. The CDR3 is 14 amino acids. With 2 bases removed from V and 2 bases from J, the gap between germline ends came to 7 bases. CDR1 and CDR2 (germline): MNHNS, SASEGT. This chain's CDR3 is CASSEWSGNQPQHF. The DNA for the CDR3 is TGTGCCAGCAGTGAATGGTCGGGCAATCAGCCCCAGCATTTT.

This clone was seen only a few times. The rearrangement uses TRBV13 and TRBJ1-4; D ambiguous. This CDR3 is 14 amino acids long. V was pared by 2 bases and J by 2 bases, with 6 bases between. Germline CDR1 reads PRHDT; CDR2 reads FYEKMQ (reference sequence). The CDR3: CASSLRGTNEKLFF. DNA for the CDR3: TGTGCCAGCAGCTTAAGAGGGACTAATGAAAAACTGTTTTTT.

This sequence joins TRBV5-8 and TRBJ2-1, with 9 nucleotides matching TRBD2. Trimming removed 3 bases from V and 0 bases from J; junction bases left unmatched: 4. This CDR3 region has 16 residues. CDR1 is SGHTS, CDR2 YDEGEE, per germline. The CDR3 spells CASSSRAGGSYNEQFF. CDR3 DNA sequence: TGTGCCAGCAGCTCCCGAGCGGGGGGCTCCTACAATGAGCAGTTCTTC. Drawing the rest from reference TRBV5-8 and TRBJ2-1, the complete variable domain is EAGVTQSPTHLIKTRGQQATLRCSPISGHTSVYWYQQALGLGLQFLLWYDEGEERNRGNFPPRFSGRQFPNYSSELNVNALELEDSALYLCASSSRAGGSYNEQFFGPGTRLTVL.

The V and J genes are TRBV5-8 and TRBJ1-5, with 9 bases fitting TRBD1. J was trimmed by 6 bases and V by 1 base; bases with no gene match: 11. Germline V lookup: CDR1 SGHTS, CDR2 YDEGEE. The CDR3 extends over 17 amino acids. CDR3 bases: TGTGCCAGCAGCTTGTTACCGGGACAGGGATTCAGTCAGCCCCAGCATTTT. Its translation: CASSLLPGQGFSQPQHF.

This clone was counted between two and nine times. The chain carries TRBV5-4 and TRBJ1-1, with TRBD1 as a possible D gene (5 bases). Per the germline V gene, CDR1 is SGHNT and CDR2 is YYREEE (reference sequence). The length of the CDR3 is 15 residues. V lost 0 bases and J 1 base, leaving 10 bases between the germline ends. CDR3 residues: CASSLEFQGNTEAFF. Written as DNA, the CDR3 is TGTGCCAGCAGCTTGGAATTTCAGGGGAACACTGAAGCTTTCTTT.

The chain recombines TRBV9 with TRBJ1-1; possible D gene TRBD1, 5 bases. The CDR3 has 13 amino acids. Germline CDR1 and CDR2: SGDLS and YYNGEE. The germline V and J ends were trimmed by 0 bases and 3 bases, with 6 bases remaining between them. CDR3 in amino acids: CASSVGQYTEAFF. The CDR3 bases are TGTGCCAGCAGCGTAGGACAGTACACTGAAGCTTTCTTT. Supplemented by reference TRBV9 and TRBJ1-1, the full variable domain reads DSGVTQTPKHLITATGQRVTLRCSPRSGDLSVYWYQQSLDQGLQFLIQYYNGEERAKGNILERFSAQQFPDLHSELNLSSLELGDSALYFCASSVGQYTEAFFGQGTRLTVV.

The chain couples TRBV9 to TRBJ2-5, with 8 bases lining up with TRBD2. The V gene's germline CDR1 is SGDLS and CDR2 YYNGEE. The V segment lost 0 bases and the J segment 1 base; nucleotides outside the gene matches: 5. This CDR3 has 16 residues. In nucleotides, the CDR3 is TGTGCCAGCAGCGTAGGACGGGGGGGATCCCAAGAGACCCAGTACTTC. Protein product: CASSVGRGGSQETQYF. Full variable domain (remainder filled in from reference TRBV9 and TRBJ2-5): DSGVTQTPKHLITATGQRVTLRCSPRSGDLSVYWYQQSLDQGLQFLIQYYNGEERAKGNILERFSAQQFPDLHSELNLSSLELGDSALYFCASSVGRGGSQETQYFGPGTRLLVL.

The chain recombines TRBV4-1 with TRBJ2-3; 12 bases align to TRBD2. Germline CDR1 is MGHRA and CDR2 is YSYEKL. V lost 6 bases, J lost 6 bases, and 7 bases stayed unmatched. The CDR3 is 15 amino acids. CDR3 nucleotides: TGCGCCAGCAGACCTAGCGGGGGGGCTCGGGATACGCAGTATTTT. Its protein product is CASRPSGGARDTQYF.

The chain couples TRBV2 to TRBJ2-5; 12 nucleotides match TRBD2. V gave up 6 bases and J gave up 3 bases; unmatched junction bases: 2. The CDR3 runs to 14 residues. CDR1 SNHLY and CDR2 FYNNEI come from the germline V gene. The CDR3 sequence: CASRPSGGEETQYF. As DNA, the CDR3 is TGTGCCAGCAGGCCTAGCGGGGGGGAAGAGACCCAGTACTTC.

J is TRBJ2-1 and V is TRBV5-4; TRBD2 aligns across 7 bases. The CDR3 sequence is 15 residues long. The germline gives CDR1 SGHNT, CDR2 YYREEE (reference sequence). The V segment lost 2 bases and the J segment 5 bases; nucleotides outside the gene matches: 7. The CDR3 coding sequence is TGTGCCAGCAGCTTCAAGGGACTAACTAACAATGAGCAGTTCTTC. Its translation is CASSFKGLTNNEQFF.

The chain couples TRBV5-1 to TRBJ1-2, with 7 bases identical to TRBD1. Per the germline V gene, CDR1 is SGHRS and CDR2 is YFSETQ. V lost 2 bases to trimming and J lost 0 bases; unmatched junction nucleotides: 7. This CDR3 is 16 amino acids long. The CDR3 sequence: CASSFGTGQPNYGYTF. The CDR3 bases are TGCGCCAGCAGCTTTGGTACGGGACAGCCTAACTATGGCTACACCTTC.

The table lists this clone with a few counts. The chain carries TRBV7-2 and TRBJ1-2; D unresolved. CDR1 is SGHTA and CDR2 is FQGNSA in the germline V gene. The CDR3 is 14 residues long. The V end was cut by 3 bases, the J end by 4 bases, with 12 bases between. The DNA of the CDR3 is TGTGCCAGCAGCTTGGGAGTCGGAATCTATGGCTACACCTTC. Translated, it gives CASSLGVGIYGYTF. Looking up the rest from reference TRBV7-2 and TRBJ1-2 gives the full variable domain: GAGVSQSPSNKVTEKGKDVELRCDPISGHTALYWYRQSLGQGLEFLIYFQGNSAPDKSGLPSDRFSAERTGGSVSTLTIQRTQQEDSAVYLCASSLGVGIYGYTFGSGTRLTVV.

The chain has TRBV7-9 and TRBJ1-6; 7 bases match TRBD1. Losses at the gene ends were 3 bases for V and 7 bases for J; bases not matched to a gene: 9. Germline CDR1 reads SEHNR; CDR2 reads FQNEAQ (reference sequence). The CDR3 is 16 amino acids. Written as DNA, the CDR3 is TGTGCCAGCAGCTTCCCCAGGGGGAGGCACAATTCACCCCTCCACTTT. Its translation: CASSFPRGRHNSPLHF.

Comments on this clone: This same CDR3 is encoded by further DNA sequences in the sample. The chain is built from TRBV5-1 and TRBJ2-2; maybe TRBD1 (6 bases). Trimming left V 0 bases short and J 2 bases short, with 8 bases between. The CDR3 has 15 amino acids. Germline V lookup: CDR1 SGHRS, CDR2 YFSETQ. Written as DNA, the CDR3 is TGCGCCAGCAGCTTGGACAGGGCCAACACCGGGGAGCTGTTTTTT. This sequence encodes CASSLDRANTGELFF.